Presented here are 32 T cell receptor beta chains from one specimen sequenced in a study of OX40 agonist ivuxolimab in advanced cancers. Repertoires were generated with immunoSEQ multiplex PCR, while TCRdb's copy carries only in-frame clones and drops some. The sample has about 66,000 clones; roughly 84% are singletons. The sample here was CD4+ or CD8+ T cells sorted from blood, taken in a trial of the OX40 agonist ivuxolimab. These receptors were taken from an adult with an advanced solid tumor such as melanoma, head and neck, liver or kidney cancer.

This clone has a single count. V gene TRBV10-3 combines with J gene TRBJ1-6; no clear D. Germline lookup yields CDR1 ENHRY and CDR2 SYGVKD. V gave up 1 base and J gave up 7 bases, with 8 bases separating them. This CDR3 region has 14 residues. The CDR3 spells CAISEFESNSPLHF. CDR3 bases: TGTGCCATCAGTGAGTTCGAGTCGAATTCACCCCTCCACTTT.

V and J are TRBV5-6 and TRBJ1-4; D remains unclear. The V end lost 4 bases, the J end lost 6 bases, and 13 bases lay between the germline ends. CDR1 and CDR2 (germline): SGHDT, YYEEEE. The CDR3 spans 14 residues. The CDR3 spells CASSPQLRDEKLFF. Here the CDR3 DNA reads TGTGCCAGCAGCCCCCAGCTCCGGGATGAAAAACTGTTTTTT.

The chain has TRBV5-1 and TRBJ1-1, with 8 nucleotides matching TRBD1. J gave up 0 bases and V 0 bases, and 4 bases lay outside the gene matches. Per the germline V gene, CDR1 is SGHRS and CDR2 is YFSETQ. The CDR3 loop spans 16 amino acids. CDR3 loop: CASSLGQGNMNTEAFF. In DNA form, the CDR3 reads TGCGCCAGCAGCTTGGGACAGGGGAACATGAACACTGAAGCTTTCTTT.

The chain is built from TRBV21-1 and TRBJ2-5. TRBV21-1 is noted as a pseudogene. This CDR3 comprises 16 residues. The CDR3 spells CASSKRRRRFQETQYF. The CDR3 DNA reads TGTGCCAGCAGCAAAAGGCGTAGACGGTTCCAAGAGACCCAGTACTTC.

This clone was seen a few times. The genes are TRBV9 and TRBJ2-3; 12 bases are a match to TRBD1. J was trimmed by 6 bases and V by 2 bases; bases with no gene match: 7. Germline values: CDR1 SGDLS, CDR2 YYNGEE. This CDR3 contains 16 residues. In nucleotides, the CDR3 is TGTGCCAGCAGCGTTTCGGGACAGGGGGCGATGGATACGCAGTATTTT. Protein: CASSVSGQGAMDTQYF.

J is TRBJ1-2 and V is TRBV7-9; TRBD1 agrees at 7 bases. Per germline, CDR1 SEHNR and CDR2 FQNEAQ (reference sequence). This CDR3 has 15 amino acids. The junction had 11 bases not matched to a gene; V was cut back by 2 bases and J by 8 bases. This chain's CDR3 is CASSLRDSQKGGYTF. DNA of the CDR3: TGTGCCAGCAGCTTAAGGGACAGCCAGAAAGGAGGCTACACCTTC.

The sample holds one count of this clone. This CDR3 is CASSFATGVRETQYF. CDR3 nucleotides: TGCGCCAGCAGCTTTGCGACAGGGGTGCGGGAGACCCAGTACTTC. The V and J genes are TRBV5-1 and TRBJ2-5; TRBD1 aligns across 8 bases. The CDR3 runs to 15 residues. Per the germline V gene, CDR1 is SGHRS and CDR2 is YFSETQ. Trimming removed 2 bases from V and 5 bases from J; junction bases left unmatched: 8.

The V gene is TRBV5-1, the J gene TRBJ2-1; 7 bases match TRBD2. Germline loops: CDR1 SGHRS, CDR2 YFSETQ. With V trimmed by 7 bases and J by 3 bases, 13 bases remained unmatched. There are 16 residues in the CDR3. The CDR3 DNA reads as TGCGCCAGCGCAGCCTTCCAGCGGGGAATCTACAATGAGCAGTTCTTC. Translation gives CASAAFQRGIYNEQFF.

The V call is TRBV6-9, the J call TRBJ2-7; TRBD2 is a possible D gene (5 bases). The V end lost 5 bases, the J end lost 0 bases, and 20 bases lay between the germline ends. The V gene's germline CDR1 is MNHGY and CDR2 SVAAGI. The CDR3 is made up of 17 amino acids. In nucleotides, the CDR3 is TGTGCCAGCAGTCCGGACTTGCCTCGCGGGCTCTCCTACGAGCAGTACTTC. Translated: CASSPDLPRGLSYEQYF.

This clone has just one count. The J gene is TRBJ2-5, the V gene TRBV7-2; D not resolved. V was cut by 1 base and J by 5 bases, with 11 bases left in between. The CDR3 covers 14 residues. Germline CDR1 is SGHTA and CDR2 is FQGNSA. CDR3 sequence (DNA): TGTGCCAGCAGCTTAGATCCAGCCGGGGAGACCCAGTACTTC. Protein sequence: CASSLDPAGETQYF.

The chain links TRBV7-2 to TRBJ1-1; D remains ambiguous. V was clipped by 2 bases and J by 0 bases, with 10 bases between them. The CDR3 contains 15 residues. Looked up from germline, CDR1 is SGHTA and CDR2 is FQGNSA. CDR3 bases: TGTGCCAGCAGCTTACTCGGAGTCATGAACACTGAAGCTTTCTTT. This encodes CASSLLGVMNTEAFF.

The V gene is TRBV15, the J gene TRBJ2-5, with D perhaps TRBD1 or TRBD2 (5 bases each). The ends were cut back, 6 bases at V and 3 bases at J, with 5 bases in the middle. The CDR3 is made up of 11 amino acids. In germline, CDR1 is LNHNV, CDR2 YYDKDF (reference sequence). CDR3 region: CATRGEETQYF. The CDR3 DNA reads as TGTGCCACCAGGGGGGAAGAGACCCAGTACTTC.

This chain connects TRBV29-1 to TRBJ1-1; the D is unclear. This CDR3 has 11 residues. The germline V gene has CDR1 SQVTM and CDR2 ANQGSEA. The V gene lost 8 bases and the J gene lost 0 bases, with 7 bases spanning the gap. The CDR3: CSSALNTEAFF. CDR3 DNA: TGCAGCTCGGCCTTGAACACTGAAGCTTTCTTT.

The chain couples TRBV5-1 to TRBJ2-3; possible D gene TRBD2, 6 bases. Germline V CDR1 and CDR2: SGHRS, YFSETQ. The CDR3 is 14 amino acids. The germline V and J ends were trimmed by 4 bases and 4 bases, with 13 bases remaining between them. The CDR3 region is CASSVGGAPDTQYF. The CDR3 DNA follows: TGCGCCAGCAGCGTGGGCGGGGCCCCAGATACGCAGTATTTT.

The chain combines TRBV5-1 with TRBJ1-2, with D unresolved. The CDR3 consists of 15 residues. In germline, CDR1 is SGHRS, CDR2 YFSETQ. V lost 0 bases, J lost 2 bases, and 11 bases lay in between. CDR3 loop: CASSLVADQNYGYTF. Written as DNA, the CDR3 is TGCGCCAGCAGCTTGGTGGCAGACCAGAACTATGGCTACACCTTC.

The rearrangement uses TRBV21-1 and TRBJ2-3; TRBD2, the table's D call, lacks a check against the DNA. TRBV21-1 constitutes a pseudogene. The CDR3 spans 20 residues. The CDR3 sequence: CASSKVRETPTPSSTDTQYF. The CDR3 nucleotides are TGTGCCAGCAGCAAAGTTAGGGAGACTCCAACCCCCTCTAGCACAGATACGCAGTATTTT.

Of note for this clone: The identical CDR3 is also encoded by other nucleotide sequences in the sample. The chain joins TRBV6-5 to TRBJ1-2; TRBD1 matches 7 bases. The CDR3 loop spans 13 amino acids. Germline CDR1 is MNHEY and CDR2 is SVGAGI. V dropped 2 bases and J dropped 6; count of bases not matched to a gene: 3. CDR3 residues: CASSYRQGDGYTF. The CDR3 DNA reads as TGTGCCAGCAGTTACAGACAGGGAGATGGCTACACCTTC.

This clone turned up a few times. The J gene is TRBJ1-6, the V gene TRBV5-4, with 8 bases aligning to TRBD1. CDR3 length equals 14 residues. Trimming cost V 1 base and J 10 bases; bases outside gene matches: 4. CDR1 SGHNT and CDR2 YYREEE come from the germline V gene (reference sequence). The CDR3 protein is CASSLRQGKSPLHF. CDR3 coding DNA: TGTGCCAGCAGCTTGAGACAGGGGAAATCACCCCTCCACTTT.

This CDR3 is CASSQGTDTGELFF. The DNA for the CDR3 is TGTGCCAGCTCACAAGGGACAGACACCGGGGAGCTGTTTTTT. The chain combines TRBV18 with TRBJ2-2; TRBD1 agrees at 7 bases. This CDR3 is 14 amino acids long. The trim removed 4 bases at V and 3 bases at J, leaving 2 bases unmatched. CDR1 KGHSH and CDR2 LQKENI come from the germline V gene.

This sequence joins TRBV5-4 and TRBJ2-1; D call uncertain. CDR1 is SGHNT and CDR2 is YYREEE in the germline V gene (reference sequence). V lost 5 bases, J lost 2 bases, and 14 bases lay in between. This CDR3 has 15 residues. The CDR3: CASSPRETAYNEQFF. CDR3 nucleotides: TGTGCCAGCAGTCCCCGTGAGACGGCCTACAATGAGCAGTTCTTC. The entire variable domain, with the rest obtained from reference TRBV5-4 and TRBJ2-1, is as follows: ETGVTQSPTHLIKTRGQQVTLRCSSQSGHNTVSWYQQALGQGPQFIFQYYREEENGRGNFPPRFSGLQFPNYSSELNVNALELDDSALYLCASSPRETAYNEQFFGPGTRLTVL.

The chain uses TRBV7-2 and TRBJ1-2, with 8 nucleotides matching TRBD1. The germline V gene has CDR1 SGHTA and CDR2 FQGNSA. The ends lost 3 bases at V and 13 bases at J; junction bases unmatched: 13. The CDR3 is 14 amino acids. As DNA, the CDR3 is TGTGCCAGCAGCTTGGGGCCGGGACAGGAAATGAGCACCTTC. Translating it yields CASSLGPGQEMSTF.

DNA of the CDR3: TGTGCCAGCAGCCCGGGACTAGCGGGGGGATACACAGATACGCAGTATTTT. Translation: CASSPGLAGGYTDTQYF. The chain uses TRBV7-2 and TRBJ2-3; TRBD2 aligns across 15 bases. Trimming took 5 bases from V and 2 from J; bases not matched to a gene: 5. Per germline, CDR1 SGHTA and CDR2 FQGNSA. The CDR3 is 17 residues long.

The chain's CDR3 is CAGGSAGGYNEQFF. DNA of the CDR3: TGCGCCGGAGGGTCAGCGGGGGGTTACAATGAGCAGTTCTTC. This chain connects TRBV5-1 to TRBJ2-1, with 9 bases identical to TRBD2. CDR1 and CDR2 from the germline V gene are SGHRS and YFSETQ. V was pared by 10 bases and J by 4 bases, with 9 bases of the junction left unmatched. CDR3 length: 14 amino acids.

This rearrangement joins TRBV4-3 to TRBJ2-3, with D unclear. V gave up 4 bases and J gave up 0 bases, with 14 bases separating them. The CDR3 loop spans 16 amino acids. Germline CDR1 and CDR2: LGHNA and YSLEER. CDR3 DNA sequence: TGCGCCAGCAGCCCCTCCGCAGGTGGGAGCACAGATACGCAGTATTTT. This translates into CASSPSAGGSTDTQYF.

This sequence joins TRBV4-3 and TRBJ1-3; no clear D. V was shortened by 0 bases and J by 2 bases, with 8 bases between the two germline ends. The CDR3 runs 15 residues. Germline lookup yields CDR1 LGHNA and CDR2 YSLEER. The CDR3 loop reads CASSQDSSAGNTIYF. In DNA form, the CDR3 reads TGCGCCAGCAGCCAAGATAGCTCAGCTGGAAACACCATATATTTT.

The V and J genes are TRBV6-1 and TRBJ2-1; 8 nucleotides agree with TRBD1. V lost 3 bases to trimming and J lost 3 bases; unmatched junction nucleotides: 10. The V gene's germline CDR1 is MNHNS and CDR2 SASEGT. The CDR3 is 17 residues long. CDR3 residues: CASSDGRRGHYYNEQFF. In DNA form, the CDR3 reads TGTGCCAGCAGTGACGGTCGCAGGGGGCACTACTACAATGAGCAGTTCTTC.

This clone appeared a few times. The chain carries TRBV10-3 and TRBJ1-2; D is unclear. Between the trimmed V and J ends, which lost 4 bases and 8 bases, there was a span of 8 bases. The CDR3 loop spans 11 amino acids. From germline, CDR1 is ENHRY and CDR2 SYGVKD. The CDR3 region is CAISVGNGYTF. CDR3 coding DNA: TGTGCCATCAGTGTAGGGAACGGCTACACCTTC.

The CDR3 DNA follows: TGTGCCAGCACCTGGGGGAGTCCCCAAAACACCGGGGAGCTGTTTTTT. It is translated as CASTWGSPQNTGELFF. The chain couples TRBV7-8 to TRBJ2-2; D tentatively fits TRBD1 or TRBD2 (5 bases each). Germline V gives CDR1 SGHVS, CDR2 FQNEAQ. CDR3 length: 16 amino acids. V lost 7 bases and J 2 bases, leaving 17 bases between the germline ends.

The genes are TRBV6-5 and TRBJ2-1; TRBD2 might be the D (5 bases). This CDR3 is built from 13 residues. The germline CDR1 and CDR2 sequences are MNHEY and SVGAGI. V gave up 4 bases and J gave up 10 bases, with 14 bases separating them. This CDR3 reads CASSSEGRVEQFF. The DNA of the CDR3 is TGTGCCAGCAGTTCGGAAGGGCGGGTCGAGCAGTTCTTC.

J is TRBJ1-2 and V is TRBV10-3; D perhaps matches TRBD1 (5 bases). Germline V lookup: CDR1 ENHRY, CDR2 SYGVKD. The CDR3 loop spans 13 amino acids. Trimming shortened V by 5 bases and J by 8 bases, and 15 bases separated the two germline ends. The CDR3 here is CAISSAGAGGYTF. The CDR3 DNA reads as TGTGCCATCAGTTCCGCGGGCGCAGGGGGCTACACCTTC.

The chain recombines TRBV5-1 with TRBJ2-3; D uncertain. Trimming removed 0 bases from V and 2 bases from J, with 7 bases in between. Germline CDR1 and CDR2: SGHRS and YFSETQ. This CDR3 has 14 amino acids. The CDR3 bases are TGCGCCAGCAGCTTGGTAGGATACACAGATACGCAGTATTTT. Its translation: CASSLVGYTDTQYF.

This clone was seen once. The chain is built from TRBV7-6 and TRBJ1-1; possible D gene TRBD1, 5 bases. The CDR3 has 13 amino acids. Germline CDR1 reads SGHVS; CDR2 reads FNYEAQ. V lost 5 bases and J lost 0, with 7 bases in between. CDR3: CASSRGVNTEAFF. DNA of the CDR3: TGTGCCAGCAGCCGAGGGGTGAACACTGAAGCTTTCTTT.